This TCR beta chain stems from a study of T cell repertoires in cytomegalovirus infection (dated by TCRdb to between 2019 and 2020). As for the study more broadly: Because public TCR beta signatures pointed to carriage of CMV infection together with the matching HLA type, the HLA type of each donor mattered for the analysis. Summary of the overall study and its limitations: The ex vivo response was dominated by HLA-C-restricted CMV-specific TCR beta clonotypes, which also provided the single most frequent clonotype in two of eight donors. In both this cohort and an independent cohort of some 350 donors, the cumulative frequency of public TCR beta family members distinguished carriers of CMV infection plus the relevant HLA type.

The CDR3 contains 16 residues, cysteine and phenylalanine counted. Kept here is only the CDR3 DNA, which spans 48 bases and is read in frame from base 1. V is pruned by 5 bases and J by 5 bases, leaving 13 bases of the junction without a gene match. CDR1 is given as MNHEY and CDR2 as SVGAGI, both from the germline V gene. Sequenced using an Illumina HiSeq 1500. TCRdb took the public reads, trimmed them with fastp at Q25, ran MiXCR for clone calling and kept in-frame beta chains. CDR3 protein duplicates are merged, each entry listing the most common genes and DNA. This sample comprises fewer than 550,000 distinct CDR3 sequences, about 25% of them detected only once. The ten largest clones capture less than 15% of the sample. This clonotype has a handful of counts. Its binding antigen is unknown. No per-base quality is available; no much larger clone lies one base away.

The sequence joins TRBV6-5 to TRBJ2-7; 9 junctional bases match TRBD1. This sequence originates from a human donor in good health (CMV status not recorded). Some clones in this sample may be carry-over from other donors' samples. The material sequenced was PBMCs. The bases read TGTGCCAGCAGTAGGCAGACAGGGGGTTATGGGAACGAGCAGTACTTC. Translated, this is CASSRQTGGYGNEQYF.